This T cell receptor beta chain comes out of a study of blood T cell repertoires in COVID-19 (dated by TCRdb to about 2020). In the study overall: Recovered participants in ImmuneRACE Cohort 3 were defined as having two consecutive negative NP/OP PCR tests, clearance from a healthcare professional, or resolution of symptoms. Samples covering the acute and convalescent phases of COVID-19 were provided by collaborators in the United States, Italy and Spain. The samples were drawn from the first 160 participants of the ongoing ImmuneRACE study and from 1,200 or so subjects provided by 6 global collaborators. Sample metadata almost always included a de-identified subject ID, COVID-19 status, age in years and sex. Subjects who had been exposed to COVID-19, were actively infected with it, or had recovered from it provided the deeply sampled blood TCRbeta repertoires that made up the dataset. The material from the prospective study consisted of cDNA or gDNA derived from T cells, B-cell-depleted T cells, or PBMCs. The repertoires were released in a freely available public database intended as a resource for research on the immune response to SARS-CoV-2. Where available, HLA class I and class II types were taken from metadata supplied by the sample provider and were not determined by assay-based typing. The study at large found these results: Clinical and demographic metadata were provided uncurated, with the amount varying by source and participant.

The immunoSEQ Assay, a bias-controlled multiplex PCR, was used to amplify TCRbeta CDR3 regions from genomic DNA. The study's processing was this. The number of nucleated cells in each sample was estimated by amplification of reference gene primers within the assay. Sequence reads were collapsed and filtered to measure the absolute abundance of every unique TCRbeta CDR3 rearrangement. For each sample, productive Simpson clonality was calculated as the square root of Simpson's diversity index over productive rearrangements. Entries here come from immuneACCESS through TCRdb and include only in-frame sequences with V and J called. Some clones fail to appear in such tables; in the studies checked, an unresolved V gene covers under half of the shortfall, and the cause of the remainder is unknown. D and trimming come from the DNA, and the V and J calls and clone size come from that table. The sample table contains fewer than 250,000 clones; only one count was recorded for over 75% of them. In total, the top ten clones hold 7% to 7.5% of the sample.

From cysteine to phenylalanine, the CDR3 is 15 amino acids long. Only the CDR3 DNA is retained, 45 bases long and in frame from the first base. CDR1 and CDR2 (MNHEY, SMNVEV) derive from the germline V gene (reference sequence). Here V drops 6 bases and J drops 5 bases, and the junction holds 10 bases not matched to any gene. In the prospective study, participants were 18 to 89 years old, resided in about two dozen geographic areas of the United States, and were enrolled through a virtual design. In the prospective study, participants were assigned to cohorts based on the clinical history participants reported in a screening survey and a study questionnaire. Mobile phlebotomists in the prospective study collected whole blood, serum and a nasopharyngeal or oropharyngeal swab from every participant. Prospective study participants could optionally give additional blood draws and questionnaires over an approximately 2-month period. Prospective study blood samples were shipped either frozen or at room temperature before DNA extraction.

Comments on this clone: What antigen it recognizes has not been identified. Base-call qualities are not available, and no considerably larger clone is one nucleotide away.

The sequence came from a man younger than 40 in a cohort exposed to, infected with or recovered from COVID-19 (not recorded which). Here the chain combines TRBV27 and TRBJ2-5; TRBD2 matches 9 bases in the middle. The sequenced material came from PBMCs or T cells enriched from blood (not recorded which). CDR3 protein: CASSRRIGLAETQYF. The base sequence is TGTGCCAGCAGCCGTAGGATAGGACTAGCGGAGACCCAGTACTTC.